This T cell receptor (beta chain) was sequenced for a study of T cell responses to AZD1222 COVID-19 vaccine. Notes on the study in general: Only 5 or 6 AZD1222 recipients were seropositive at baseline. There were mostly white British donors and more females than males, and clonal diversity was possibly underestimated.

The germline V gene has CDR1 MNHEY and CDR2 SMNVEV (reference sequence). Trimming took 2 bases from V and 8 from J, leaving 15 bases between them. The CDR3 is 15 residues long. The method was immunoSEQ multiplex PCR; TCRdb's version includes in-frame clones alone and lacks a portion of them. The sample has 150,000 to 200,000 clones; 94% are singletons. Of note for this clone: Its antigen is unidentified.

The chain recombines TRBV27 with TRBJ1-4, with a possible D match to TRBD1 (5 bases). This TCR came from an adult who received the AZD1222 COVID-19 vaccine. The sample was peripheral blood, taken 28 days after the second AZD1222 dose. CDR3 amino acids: CASSLGGQGSEKLFF. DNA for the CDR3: TGTGCCAGCAGTTTAGGTGGGCAGGGATCGGAAAAACTGTTTTTT.